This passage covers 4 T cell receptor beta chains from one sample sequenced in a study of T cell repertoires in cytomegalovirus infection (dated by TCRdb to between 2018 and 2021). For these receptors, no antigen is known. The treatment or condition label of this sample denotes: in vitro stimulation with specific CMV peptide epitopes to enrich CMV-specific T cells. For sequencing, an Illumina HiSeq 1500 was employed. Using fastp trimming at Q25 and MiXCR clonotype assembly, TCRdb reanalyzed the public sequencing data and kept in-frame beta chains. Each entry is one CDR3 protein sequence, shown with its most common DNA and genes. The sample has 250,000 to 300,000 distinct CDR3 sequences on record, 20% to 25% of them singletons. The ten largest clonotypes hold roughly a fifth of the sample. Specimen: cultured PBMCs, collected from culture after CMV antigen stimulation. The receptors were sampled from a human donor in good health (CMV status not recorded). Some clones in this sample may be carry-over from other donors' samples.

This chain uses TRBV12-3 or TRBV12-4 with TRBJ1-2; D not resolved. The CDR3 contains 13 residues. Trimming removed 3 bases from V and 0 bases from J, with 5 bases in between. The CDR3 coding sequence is TGTGCCAGCAGTTTGCCTTCTAACTATGGCTACACCTTC. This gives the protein CASSLPSNYGYTF.

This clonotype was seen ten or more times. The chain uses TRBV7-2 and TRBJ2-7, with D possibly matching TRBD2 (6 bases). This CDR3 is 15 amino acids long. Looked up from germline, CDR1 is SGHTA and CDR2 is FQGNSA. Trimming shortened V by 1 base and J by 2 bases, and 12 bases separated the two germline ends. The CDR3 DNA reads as TGTGCCAGCAGCTTAGATGCGGGGCCCACCTACGAGCAGTACGTC. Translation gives CASSLDAGPTYEQYV.

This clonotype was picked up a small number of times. The CDR3 spells CATSDLEGCTNEKLFF. CDR3 nucleotides: TGTGCCACCAGTGATTTGGAGGGGTGTACTAATGAAAAACTGTTTTTT. The chain recombines TRBV24-1 with TRBJ1-4, with D possibly being TRBD1 (5 bases). Trimming left V 0 bases short and J 2 bases short, with 9 bases between. The CDR3 has 16 residues. CDR1 is KGHDR and CDR2 is SFDVKD in the germline V gene.

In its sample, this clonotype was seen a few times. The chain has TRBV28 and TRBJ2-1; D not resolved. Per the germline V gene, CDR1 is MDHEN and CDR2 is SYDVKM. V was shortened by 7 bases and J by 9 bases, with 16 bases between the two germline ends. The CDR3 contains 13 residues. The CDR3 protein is CASTSLGWGEQFF. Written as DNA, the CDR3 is TGTGCCAGCACCTCCTTGGGGTGGGGTGAGCAGTTCTTC.